What follows are 18 T cell receptor beta chains derived from one specimen sequenced in a study of T-cell reconstitution after alpha-beta-depleted transplantation in children. A TCRbeta library incorporating unique molecular identifiers was prepared. TCRdb fed the PCR reads into MiXCR, producing one record per CDR3 protein. This table has hundreds of thousands of distinct CDR3 sequences, roughly 13% appearing once. This specimen consisted of PBMCs, obtained before TCRalphabeta/CD19-depleted stem cell transplant. The receptors come from a girl aged 2 to 9 with congenital amegakaryocytic thrombocytopenia, due to receive a stem cell transplant.

This clonotype was seen many times. The chain is built from TRBV6-1 and TRBJ1-2; D call uncertain. The CDR3 is 13 residues long. CDR1 is MNHNS and CDR2 is SASEGT in the germline V gene. V lost 2 bases to trimming and J lost 3 bases, with 7 bases between them. The DNA for the CDR3 is TGTGCCAGCAGTGAACAGCTGGACTATGGCTACACCTTC. Translated: CASSEQLDYGYTF.

In the case of this clonotype: This may be a read error, as it is one base from a much larger clone. V usage is TRBV6-5 and J usage is TRBJ2-5, with TRBD2 identical over 7 bases. The V segment lost 0 bases and the J segment 8 bases; nucleotides outside the gene matches: 15. This CDR3 is built from 17 residues. Germline V gene data show CDR1 as MNHEY and CDR2 as SVGAGI. The CDR3 region has the DNA TGTGCCAGCAGTTACTCGCCCTTGAAGCGGGATAGGGACACCCAGTACTTC. Encoded protein: CASSYSPLKRDRDTQYF.

The chain carries TRBV20-1 and TRBJ2-7; 7 bases are shared with TRBD2. The germline CDR1 and CDR2 sequences are DFQATT and SNEGSKA (reference sequence). Trimming removed 0 bases from V and 5 bases from J; junction bases left unmatched: 10. CDR3 length: 15 amino acids. CDR3 nucleotide sequence: TGCAGTGCTAGAGATCCTCGCGGGAGCAGGGACGAGCAGTACTTC. Translation: CSARDPRGSRDEQYF.

This chain connects TRBV11-2 to TRBJ2-7; D is uncertain. V was pared by 5 bases and J by 4 bases, with 18 bases between. This CDR3 is 15 amino acids long. CDR1 is SGHAT and CDR2 is FQNNGV in the germline V gene. This chain's CDR3 is CASSPSKWEGYEQYF. The CDR3, as DNA: TGTGCCAGCAGCCCCAGCAAGTGGGAAGGGTACGAGCAGTACTTC. Supplemented by reference TRBV11-2 and TRBJ2-7, the full variable domain reads EAGVAQSPRYKIIEKRQSVAFWCNPISGHATLYWYQQILGQGPKLLIQFQNNGVVDDSQLPKDRFSAERLKGVDSTLKIQPAKLEDSAVYLCASSPSKWEGYEQYFGPGTRLTVT.

Ten or more counts support this clonotype. The chain links TRBV20-1 to TRBJ1-3; 7 bases are shared with TRBD1. V shed 6 bases, J shed 4 bases, and the junction held 6 bases outside the gene matches. The CDR3 consists of 13 residues. The germline V gene has CDR1 DFQATT and CDR2 SNEGSKA (reference sequence). The DNA of the CDR3 is TGCAGTGCAATCCGACAGGGAGGAAACACCATATATTTT. Residues: CSAIRQGGNTIYF.

This clonotype was detected ten times or more. The chain carries TRBV5-1 and TRBJ2-1; 7 bases fit TRBD1. Germline CDR1 SGHRS, CDR2 YFSETQ. The CDR3 totals 16 residues. The trim removed 2 bases at V and 8 bases at J, leaving 13 bases unmatched. CDR3 sequence (DNA): TGCGCCAGCAGCTTACCGGACAGGACCAAAGGCGATGAGCAGTTCTTC. Its protein is CASSLPDRTKGDEQFF.

The V gene is TRBV18, the J gene TRBJ1-2; 7 bases match TRBD1. V lost 0 bases and J lost 4; bases outside the gene matches: 2. The CDR3 loop spans 14 amino acids. Germline values: CDR1 KGHSH, CDR2 LQKENI. The CDR3 sequence: CASSPPGQRYGYTF. The CDR3 region has the DNA TGTGCCAGCTCACCACCGGGACAGCGCTATGGCTACACCTTC.

This clonotype was seen just once. This may come from a read error, since a much larger clone is one base off. The chain combines TRBV29-1 with TRBJ2-1; 8 bases match TRBD2. The CDR3 is 17 amino acids. With V trimmed by 6 bases and J by 8 bases, 21 bases remained unmatched. Per the germline V gene, CDR1 is SQVTM and CDR2 is ANQGSEA. Here the CDR3 reads CSVVGTRGVRRGYEQFF. The CDR3 coding sequence is TGCAGCGTGGTCGGGACTAGAGGGGTCCGGAGGGGTTATGAGCAGTTCTTC.

This chain links TRBV4-1 with TRBJ2-1; D is ambiguous. Germline assignment: CDR1 MGHRA and CDR2 YSYEKL. V was cut by 4 bases and J by 2 bases, with 12 bases left in between. The CDR3 runs to 15 residues. CDR3 sequence: CASSPLQTPYNEQFF. DNA of the CDR3: TGCGCCAGCAGCCCACTACAAACCCCCTACAATGAGCAGTTCTTC.

This clonotype occurred many times. The V and J genes are TRBV7-8 and TRBJ2-3, with TRBD2 as a possible D gene (6 bases). Trimming stripped 2 bases from V and 2 bases from J, with 17 bases between. Germline V gives CDR1 SGHVS, CDR2 FQNEAQ. The CDR3 is 17 residues long. CDR3 sequence: CASSLLTEGRTTDTQYF. The DNA of the CDR3 is TGTGCCAGCAGCTTATTGACGGAGGGCCGTACCACAGATACGCAGTATTTT.

The genes are TRBV12-3 or TRBV12-4 and TRBJ2-7, with D possibly TRBD1 on 6 matching bases. The V gene lost 6 bases and the J gene lost 2 bases, with 17 bases spanning the gap. CDR3 length: 15 amino acids. The CDR3 is CASSPGQGSPYEQYF. The DNA for the CDR3 is TGTGCCAGCAGCCCAGGCCAGGGGTCCCCCTACGAGCAGTACTTC.

A word on this clonotype: At one end the junction does not follow the germline gene, possibly because of a read error. The chain combines TRBV5-1 with TRBJ2-7, with 10 bases identical to TRBD2. Germline V CDR1 and CDR2: SGHRS, YFSETQ. This CDR3 contains 16 residues. CDR3: CASILALAGVSYEQYF. The DNA for the CDR3 is TGCGCCAGCATCTTGGCCCTAGCGGGAGTCTCCTACGAGCAGTACTTC. Filled out from reference TRBV5-1 and TRBJ2-7, the complete variable domain reads KAGVTQTPRYLIKTRGQQVTLSCSPISGHRSVSWYQQTPGQGLQFLFEYFSETQRNKGNFPGRFSGRQFSNSRSEMNVSTLELGDSALYLCASILALAGVSYEQYFGPGTRLTVT.

This clonotype was counted many times. The chain joins TRBV7-6 to TRBJ2-7; weak D call: TRBD1 (6 bases). The germline V and J ends were trimmed by 1 base and 2 bases, with 15 bases remaining between them. This CDR3 region has 16 residues. CDR1 is SGHVS and CDR2 is FNYEAQ in the germline V gene. The CDR3 DNA sequence: TGTGCCAGCAGCTTAGTATCCAGGGGTCTCACCTACGAGCAGTACTTC. This translates into CASSLVSRGLTYEQYF.

This clonotype came up a few times. The chain has TRBV5-1 and TRBJ2-7; TRBD1 matches 9 bases. Per germline, CDR1 SGHRS and CDR2 YFSETQ. The length of the CDR3 is 16 residues. Unmatched junction bases numbered 5, after V lost 1 base and J lost 0 bases. The CDR3 coding sequence is TGCGCCAGCAGCTTGATCGGGACAGGGACCTCCTACGAGCAGTACTTC. Protein sequence: CASSLIGTGTSYEQYF.

The sample holds many counts of this clonotype. The chain recombines TRBV12-3 or TRBV12-4 with TRBJ2-3; D may be TRBD1 or TRBD2 (5 bases each). The CDR3 consists of 15 residues. Trimming removed 3 bases at V and 2 bases at J, with 12 bases between. Written as DNA, the CDR3 is TGTGCCAGCAGTTTTGGGACCACTTACACAGATACGCAGTATTTT. The encoded protein is CASSFGTTYTDTQYF.

This clonotype was seen repeatedly, ten times or more. The chain couples TRBV5-1 to TRBJ2-7; TRBD1 matches at 9 bases. V gave up 6 bases and J gave up 4 bases; unmatched junction bases: 5. There are 13 residues in the CDR3. The germline V gene has CDR1 SGHRS and CDR2 YFSETQ. The CDR3 reads CASNLDRGYEQYF. CDR3 DNA: TGCGCCAGCAACCTGGACAGGGGTTACGAGCAGTACTTC.

This clonotype was seen many times. The chain has TRBV11-2 and TRBJ1-2; 9 bases fit TRBD1. With V trimmed by 1 base and J by 0 bases, 3 bases remained unmatched. This CDR3 contains 16 residues. Germline CDR1 reads SGHAT; CDR2 reads FQNNGV. The CDR3 region is CASSLVGQGTNYGYTF. CDR3 nucleotides: TGTGCCAGCAGCTTAGTCGGACAGGGGACTAACTATGGCTACACCTTC.

This chain joins TRBV20-1 and TRBJ2-7; TRBD2 might be the D (5 bases). Germline assignment: CDR1 DFQATT and CDR2 SNEGSKA (reference sequence). The ends were cut back, 3 bases at V and 3 bases at J, with 9 bases in the middle. This CDR3 is 12 amino acids long. The CDR3 here is CSASGKDYEQYF. CDR3 nucleotide sequence: TGCAGTGCTAGCGGGAAAGACTACGAGCAGTACTTC.